The clone carrying this T cell receptor beta chain was recorded only once. This sample was taken from a study of CD8 T cells in Susac syndrome. Study-wide background: Treatment status at blood draw for the Susac syndrome patients was therapy-naive, corticosteroids, or intravenous immunoglobulin alone.

RNA was extracted with the RNeasy kit, and a quantity of roughly 0.45 to 1 ug was reverse transcribed using random hexamers. One entry per CDR3 protein, called by TCRdb with MiXCR from the immunoSEQ multiplex PCR reads. The table includes 150,000 to 200,000 distinct CDR3 sequences, more than 85% detected once. Patients with Susac syndrome showed fulfilment of recently defined diagnostic criteria for definite or probable disease. TEMRA cells were FACS-enriched, and CD8+ and CD4+ T cells were isolated negatively. V shed 0 bases and J shed 6 bases, with 11 bases lying between them. The CDR3 contains 15 residues. The germline V gene encodes CDR1 KGHDR and CDR2 SFDVKD.

This TCR was recovered from a human donor with Susac syndrome. This rearrangement joins TRBV24-1 to TRBJ2-1, with a possible D match to TRBD1 (7 bases). Sequencing input: CD4+ T cells from PBMCs. In DNA, the CDR3 is TGTGCCACCAGTGATTTGGGGCGGGACAGCAATGAGCAGTTCTTC. Its translation is CATSDLGRDSNEQFF.